The TCR beta chain described here comes from a study of blood T cell repertoires in COVID-19. The CDR3 spans 12 residues. The V segment lost 7 bases and the J segment 6 bases; nucleotides outside the gene matches: 6. Germline CDR1 and CDR2: SQVTM and ANQGSEA. Data came from immunoSEQ multiplex PCR; TCRdb stores just in-frame clones and leaves some out. The sample includes some 65,000 clones, approximately 86% of them seen just once. The chain combines TRBV29-1 with TRBJ2-5; 9 nucleotides agree with TRBD2. The specimen sequenced was peripheral blood. The receptor was isolated from a man between 35 and 55 years old with COVID-19, enrolled during active disease. CDR3 bases: TGCAGCGAGATGCGGGGGGGGAAGACCCAGTACTTC. Its protein product is CSEMRGGKTQYF.